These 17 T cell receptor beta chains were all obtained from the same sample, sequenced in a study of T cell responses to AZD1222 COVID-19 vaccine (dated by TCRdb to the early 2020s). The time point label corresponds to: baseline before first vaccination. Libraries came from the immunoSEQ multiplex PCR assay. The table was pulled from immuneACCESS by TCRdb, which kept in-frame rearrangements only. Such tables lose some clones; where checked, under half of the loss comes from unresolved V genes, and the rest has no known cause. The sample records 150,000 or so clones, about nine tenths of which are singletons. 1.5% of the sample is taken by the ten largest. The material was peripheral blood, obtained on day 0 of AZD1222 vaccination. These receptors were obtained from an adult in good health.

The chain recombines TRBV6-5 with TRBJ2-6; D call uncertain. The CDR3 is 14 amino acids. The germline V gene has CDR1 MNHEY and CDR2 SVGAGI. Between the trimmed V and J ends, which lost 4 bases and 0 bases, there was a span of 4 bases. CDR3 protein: CASSLDSGANVLTF. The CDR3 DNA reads TGTGCCAGCAGTTTAGACTCTGGGGCCAACGTCCTGACTTTC.

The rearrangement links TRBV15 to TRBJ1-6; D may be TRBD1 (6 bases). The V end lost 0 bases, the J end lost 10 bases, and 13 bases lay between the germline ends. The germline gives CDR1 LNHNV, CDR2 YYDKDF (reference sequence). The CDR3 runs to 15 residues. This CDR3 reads CATSRDRGGRSPLHF. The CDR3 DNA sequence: TGTGCCACCAGCAGAGATCGAGGGGGACGCTCACCCCTCCACTTT. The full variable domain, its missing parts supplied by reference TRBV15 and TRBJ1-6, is DAMVIQNPRYQVTQFGKPVTLSCSQTLNHNVMYWYQQKSSQAPKLLFHYYDKDFNNEADTPDNFQSRRPNTSFCFLDIRSPGLGDTAMYLCATSRDRGGRSPLHFGNGTRLTVT.

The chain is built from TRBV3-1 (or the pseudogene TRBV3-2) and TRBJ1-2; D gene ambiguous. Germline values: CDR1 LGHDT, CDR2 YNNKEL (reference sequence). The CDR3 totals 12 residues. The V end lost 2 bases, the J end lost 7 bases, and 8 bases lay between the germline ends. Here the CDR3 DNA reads TGTGCCAGCAGCCAAACACGGGCTGGCTACACCTTC. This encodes CASSQTRAGYTF.

CDR3 nucleotides: TGCGCCAGCAGCCAAGTGCTGTTTAGGAACACTGAAGCTTTCTTT. This codes for CASSQVLFRNTEAFF. The gene calls are TRBV4-1 and TRBJ1-1, with D unresolved. Trimming took 1 base from V and 1 from J, leaving 10 bases between them. The CDR3 loop spans 15 amino acids. The germline CDR1 and CDR2 sequences are MGHRA and YSYEKL.

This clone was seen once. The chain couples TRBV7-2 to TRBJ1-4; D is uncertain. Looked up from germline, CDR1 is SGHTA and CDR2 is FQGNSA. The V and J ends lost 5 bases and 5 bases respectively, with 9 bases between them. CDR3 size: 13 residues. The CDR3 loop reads CASSARRNEKLFF. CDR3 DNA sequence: TGTGCCAGCAGCGCCCGACGGAATGAAAAACTGTTTTTT.

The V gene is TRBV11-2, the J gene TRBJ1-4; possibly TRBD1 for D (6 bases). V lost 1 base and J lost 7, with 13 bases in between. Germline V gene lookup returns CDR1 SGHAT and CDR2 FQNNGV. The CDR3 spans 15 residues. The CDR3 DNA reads TGTGCCAGCAGCTTAGGTGGGCAGGGGCGTGAAAAACTGTTTTTT. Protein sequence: CASSLGGQGREKLFF. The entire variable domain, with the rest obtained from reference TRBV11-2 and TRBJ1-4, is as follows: EAGVAQSPRYKIIEKRQSVAFWCNPISGHATLYWYQQILGQGPKLLIQFQNNGVVDDSQLPKDRFSAERLKGVDSTLKIQPAKLEDSAVYLCASSLGGQGREKLFFGSGTQLSVL.

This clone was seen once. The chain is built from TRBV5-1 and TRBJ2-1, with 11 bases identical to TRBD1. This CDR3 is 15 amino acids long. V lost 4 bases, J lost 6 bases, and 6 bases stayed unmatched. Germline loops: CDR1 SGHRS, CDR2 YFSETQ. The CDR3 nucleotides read TGCGCCAGCAGCCCCGGACAGGGGGCTCGCAATGAGCAGTTCTTC. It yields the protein CASSPGQGARNEQFF.

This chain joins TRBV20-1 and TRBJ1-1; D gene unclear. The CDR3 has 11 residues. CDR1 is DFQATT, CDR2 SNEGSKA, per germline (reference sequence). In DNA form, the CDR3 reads TGCGTTAATTCGTACGTCGGGAGGGCTTTCTTT. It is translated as CVNSYVGRAFF.

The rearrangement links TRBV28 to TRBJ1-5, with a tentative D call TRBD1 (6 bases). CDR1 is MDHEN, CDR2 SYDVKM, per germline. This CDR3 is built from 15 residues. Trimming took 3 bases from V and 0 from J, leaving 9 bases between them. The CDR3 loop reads CASSLGGYSNQPQHF. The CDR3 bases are TGTGCCAGCAGTTTGGGGGGCTATAGCAATCAGCCCCAGCATTTT.

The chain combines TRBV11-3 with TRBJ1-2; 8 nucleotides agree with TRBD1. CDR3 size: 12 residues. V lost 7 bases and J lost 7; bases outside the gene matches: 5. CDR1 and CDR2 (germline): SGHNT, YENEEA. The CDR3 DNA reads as TGTGCCAGCAAGGACAGGGTGGGTGGCTACACCTTC. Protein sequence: CASKDRVGGYTF.

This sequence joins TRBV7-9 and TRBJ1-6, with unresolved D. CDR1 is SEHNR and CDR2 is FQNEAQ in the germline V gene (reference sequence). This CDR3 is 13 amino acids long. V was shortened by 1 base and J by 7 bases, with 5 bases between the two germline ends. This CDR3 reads CASSLDNNSPLHF. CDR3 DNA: TGTGCCAGCAGCTTAGACAACAATTCACCCCTCCACTTT.

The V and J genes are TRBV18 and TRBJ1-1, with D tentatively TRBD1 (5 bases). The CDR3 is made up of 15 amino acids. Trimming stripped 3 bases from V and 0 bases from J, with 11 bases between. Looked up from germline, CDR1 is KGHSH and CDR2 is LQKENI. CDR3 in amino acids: CASSPQGSLNTEAFF. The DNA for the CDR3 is TGTGCCAGCTCACCCCAGGGATCTTTGAACACTGAAGCTTTCTTT.

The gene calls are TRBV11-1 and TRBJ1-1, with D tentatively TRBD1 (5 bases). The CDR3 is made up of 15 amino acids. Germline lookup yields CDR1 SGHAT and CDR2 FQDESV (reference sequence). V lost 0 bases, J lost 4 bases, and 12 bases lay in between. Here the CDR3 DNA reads TGTGCCAGCAGCTTAGCGATATCAGGGAGCACTGAAGCTTTCTTT. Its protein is CASSLAISGSTEAFF.

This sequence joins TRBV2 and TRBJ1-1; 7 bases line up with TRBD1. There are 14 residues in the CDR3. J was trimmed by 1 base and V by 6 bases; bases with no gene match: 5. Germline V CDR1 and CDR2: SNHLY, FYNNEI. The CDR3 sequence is CASRPGQPNTEAFF. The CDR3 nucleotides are TGTGCCAGCAGGCCGGGACAGCCGAACACTGAAGCTTTCTTT.

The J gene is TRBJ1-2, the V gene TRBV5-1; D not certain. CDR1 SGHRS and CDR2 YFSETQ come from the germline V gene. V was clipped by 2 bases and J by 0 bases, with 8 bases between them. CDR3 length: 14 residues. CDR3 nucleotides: TGCGCCAGCAGCTTCGACGGAGCTAACTATGGCTACACCTTC. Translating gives CASSFDGANYGYTF.

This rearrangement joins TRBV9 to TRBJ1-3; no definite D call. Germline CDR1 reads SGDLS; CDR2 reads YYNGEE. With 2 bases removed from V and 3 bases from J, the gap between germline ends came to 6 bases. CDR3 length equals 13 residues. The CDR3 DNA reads TGTGCCAGCAGCGTTCCCGGTGGAAACACCATATATTTT. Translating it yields CASSVPGGNTIYF. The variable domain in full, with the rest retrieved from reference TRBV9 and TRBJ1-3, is DSGVTQTPKHLITATGQRVTLRCSPRSGDLSVYWYQQSLDQGLQFLIQYYNGEERAKGNILERFSAQQFPDLHSELNLSSLELGDSALYFCASSVPGGNTIYFGEGSWLTVV.

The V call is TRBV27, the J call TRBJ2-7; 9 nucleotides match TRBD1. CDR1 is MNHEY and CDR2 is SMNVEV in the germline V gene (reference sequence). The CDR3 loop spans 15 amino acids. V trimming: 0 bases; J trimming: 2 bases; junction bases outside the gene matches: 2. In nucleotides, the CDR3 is TGTGCCAGCAGTTTATCGGACAGGGGCCCCTACGAGCAGTACTTC. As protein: CASSLSDRGPYEQYF.